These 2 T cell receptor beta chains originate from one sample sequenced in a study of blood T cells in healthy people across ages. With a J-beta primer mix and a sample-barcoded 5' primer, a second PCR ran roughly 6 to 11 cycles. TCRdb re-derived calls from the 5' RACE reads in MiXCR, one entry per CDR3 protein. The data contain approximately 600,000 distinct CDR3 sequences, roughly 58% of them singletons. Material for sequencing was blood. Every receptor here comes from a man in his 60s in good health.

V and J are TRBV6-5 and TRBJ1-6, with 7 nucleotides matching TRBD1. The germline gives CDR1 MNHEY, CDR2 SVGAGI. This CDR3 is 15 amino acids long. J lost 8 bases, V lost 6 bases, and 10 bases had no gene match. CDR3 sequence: CASSRATGKDSPLHF. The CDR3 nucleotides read TGTGCCAGCAGCCGCGCGACAGGGAAGGATTCACCCCTCCACTTT.

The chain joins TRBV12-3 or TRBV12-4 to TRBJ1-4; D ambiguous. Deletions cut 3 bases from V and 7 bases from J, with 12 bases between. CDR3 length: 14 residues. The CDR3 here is CASSFSAGSEKLFF. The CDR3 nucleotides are TGTGCCAGCAGTTTCTCGGCAGGATCTGAAAAACTGTTTTTT.